The 30 T cell receptor beta chains below come from one sample, sequenced in a study of T cell changes during pregnancy in multiple sclerosis. The table came from immunoSEQ multiplex PCR; TCRdb's copy has only in-frame clones and leaves some out. The sample holds tens of thousands of clones, nearly 95% seen once. The sequenced sample was peripheral blood, obtained in the first trimester of pregnancy. All receptors derive from a female donor with multiple sclerosis, enrolled in a pregnancy study.

CDR3 sequence: CATSRDFGQGGSTEAFF. The CDR3 nucleotides are TGTGCCACCAGCAGAGATTTCGGACAGGGGGGTAGCACTGAAGCTTTCTTT. The chain couples TRBV15 to TRBJ1-1; TRBD1 matches at 10 bases. This CDR3 is built from 17 residues. J lost 4 bases, V lost 0 bases, and 8 bases had no gene match. Germline CDR1 LNHNV, CDR2 YYDKDF (reference sequence).

The chain combines TRBV5-4 with TRBJ2-3, with D maybe TRBD1 (6 bases). There are 14 residues in the CDR3. The germline V gene has CDR1 SGHNT and CDR2 YYREEE (reference sequence). Trimming removed 4 bases from V and 8 bases from J, with 17 bases in between. CDR3 protein: CASSPLPLGGTQYF. DNA for the CDR3: TGTGCCAGCAGCCCCCTACCCCTAGGGGGTACGCAGTATTTT.

This clone has more than one count but fewer than ten. The chain is built from TRBV4-2 and TRBJ1-3; maybe TRBD1 (5 bases). V was shortened by 1 base and J by 1 base, with 14 bases between the two germline ends. The CDR3 length is 17 residues. CDR1 is LGHNA, CDR2 YNFKEQ, per germline. The CDR3 DNA sequence: TGTGCCAGCAGCCAAGCGGAGGGGATAGGGTCTGGAAACACCATATATTTT. It yields the protein CASSQAEGIGSGNTIYF.

The V gene is TRBV5-1, the J gene TRBJ1-1, with TRBD1 matching over 10 bases. The V and J ends lost 6 bases and 5 bases, in that order; junction bases with no gene match: 4. Looked up from germline, CDR1 is SGHRS and CDR2 is YFSETQ. This CDR3 contains 13 residues. Written as DNA, the CDR3 is TGCGCCAGCACCGGGACAGGGGTAACTGAAGCTTTCTTT. This translates into CASTGTGVTEAFF. Full variable domain (outside the CDR3, taken from reference TRBV5-1 and TRBJ1-1): KAGVTQTPRYLIKTRGQQVTLSCSPISGHRSVSWYQQTPGQGLQFLFEYFSETQRNKGNFPGRFSGRQFSNSRSEMNVSTLELGDSALYLCASTGTGVTEAFFGQGTRLTVV.

The chain uses TRBV7-9 and TRBJ1-1, with D hard to call. This CDR3 has 12 amino acids. CDR1 and CDR2 (germline): SEHNR, FQNEAQ (reference sequence). V lost 1 base to trimming and J lost 6 bases, with 6 bases between them. The CDR3 DNA follows: TGTGCCAGCAGCTTAGGCCCAGCTGAAGCTTTCTTT. This encodes CASSLGPAEAFF.

The chain joins TRBV27 to TRBJ1-4; D is unclear. Trimming took 3 bases from V and 0 from J, leaving 17 bases between them. Germline V gene sequence: CDR1 MNHEY, CDR2 SMNVEV (reference sequence). The CDR3 is 18 residues long. In DNA form, the CDR3 reads TGTGCCAGCAGTTTCTCTGCAGGACGGACTGCAACTAATGAAAAACTGTTTTTT. Protein sequence: CASSFSAGRTATNEKLFF.

The chain links TRBV5-5 to TRBJ2-3, with D tentatively TRBD1 (6 bases). Germline lookup yields CDR1 SGHKS and CDR2 YYEKEE (reference sequence). Trimming took off 5 bases at V and 0 bases at J, with 19 bases between the two ends. This CDR3 is 17 amino acids long. The CDR3 is CASRGGTPGHSTDTQYF. CDR3 nucleotides: TGTGCCAGCAGAGGAGGAACTCCGGGACACAGCACAGATACGCAGTATTTT.

The chain joins TRBV10-3 to TRBJ1-2; D ambiguous. This CDR3 contains 13 residues. The V end was cut by 7 bases, the J end by 7 bases, with 16 bases between. CDR1 is ENHRY and CDR2 is SYGVKD in the germline V gene. Here the CDR3 DNA reads TGTGCCATCAACATCGACTCGTCTGCTGGCTACACCTTC. Translation gives CAINIDSSAGYTF.

This clone was seen a handful of times. The chain uses TRBV6-4 and TRBJ2-5; TRBD1 is a possible D gene (5 bases). The ends were cut back, 5 bases at V and 1 base at J, with 8 bases in the middle. The CDR3 is 13 residues long. CDR1 and CDR2 from the germline V gene are MRHNA and SNTAGT. The DNA of the CDR3 is TGTGCCAGCAGTTCGACAGTCCAAGAGACCCAGTACTTC. As protein: CASSSTVQETQYF.

The chain uses TRBV27 and TRBJ1-1, with no clear D. Germline values: CDR1 MNHEY, CDR2 SMNVEV (reference sequence). Trimming cost V 5 bases and J 0 bases, with 4 bases left between them. The CDR3 extends over 12 amino acids. In nucleotides, the CDR3 is TGTGCCAGCAGTCCCGTGAACACTGAAGCTTTCTTT. Translation gives CASSPVNTEAFF.

This chain connects TRBV10-2 to TRBJ1-1; 7 bases agree with TRBD1. CDR1 is WSHSY and CDR2 is SAAADI in the germline V gene. Trimming took 5 bases from V and 4 from J; bases not matched to a gene: 7. The CDR3 totals 14 residues. The CDR3 region has the DNA TGCGCCAGCAGTCGACAGGGTGTTATCACTGAAGCTTTCTTT. Protein: CASSRQGVITEAFF.

The chain couples TRBV7-9 to TRBJ2-1; 13 bases line up with TRBD2. The trim removed 3 bases at V and 6 bases at J, leaving 5 bases unmatched. The CDR3 consists of 16 residues. The germline gives CDR1 SEHNR, CDR2 FQNEAQ (reference sequence). The CDR3 sequence: CASSFLGLAGTNEQFF. The CDR3 DNA reads TGTGCCAGCAGCTTCCTGGGACTAGCGGGGACCAATGAGCAGTTCTTC.

Comment on this clone: One end of the junction varies from germline; a read error may be responsible. The V gene is TRBV27, the J gene TRBJ2-7; D possibly corresponds to TRBD2 (6 bases). The CDR3 loop spans 14 amino acids. CDR1 is MNHEY and CDR2 is SMNVEV in the germline V gene (reference sequence). The DNA for the CDR3 is TGTGCCAGCAGGGGGCTAGCGACGGTTGCGAATCCCTTCTTC. Residues: CASRGLATVANPFF.

J is TRBJ2-7 and V is TRBV5-1; TRBD1 matches at 8 bases. Germline CDR1 reads SGHRS; CDR2 reads YFSETQ. The CDR3 runs to 15 residues. V gave up 0 bases and J gave up 1 base; unmatched junction bases: 3. The CDR3 region has the DNA TGCGCCAGCAGCTTGGGTGGGACAGGATCCTACGAGCAGTACTTC. Translation gives CASSLGGTGSYEQYF.

The V and J genes are TRBV27 and TRBJ1-1; D perhaps matches TRBD1 (5 bases). The CDR3 has 13 amino acids. Germline-derived CDR1 and CDR2 are MNHEY and SMNVEV (reference sequence). The V end lost 4 bases, the J end lost 3 bases, and 9 bases lay between the germline ends. Written as DNA, the CDR3 is TGTGCCAGCAGTTGGGGGGGGTACACTGAAGCTTTCTTT. Its protein is CASSWGGYTEAFF.

The chain links TRBV6-5 to TRBJ1-1, with 7 bases identical to TRBD1. Germline V gene sequence: CDR1 MNHEY, CDR2 SVGAGI. V shed 6 bases and J 4 bases; nucleotides not matched to a gene: 8. CDR3 length equals 14 residues. The CDR3 DNA sequence: TGTGCCAGCAGGGGGGGACAGAGGGTCACTGAAGCTTTCTTT. It is translated as CASRGGQRVTEAFF.

The rearrangement links TRBV28 to TRBJ1-5; 7 nucleotides match TRBD1. The CDR3 is 14 amino acids. V lost 4 bases, J lost 10 bases, and 10 bases stayed unmatched. Germline V gene sequence: CDR1 MDHEN, CDR2 SYDVKM. The CDR3 protein is CASSSRGYELPQHF. The DNA of the CDR3 is TGTGCCAGCAGTTCCAGGGGGTACGAACTACCCCAGCATTTT.

The chain is built from TRBV7-3 and TRBJ1-3; D possibly corresponds to TRBD1 (5 bases). Between the trimmed V and J ends, which lost 2 bases and 3 bases, there was a span of 8 bases. Germline V gives CDR1 SGHTA, CDR2 FQGTGA. The CDR3 is 14 amino acids. This chain's CDR3 is CASSLAGLGNTIYF. CDR3 DNA sequence: TGTGCCAGCAGCTTAGCAGGGCTTGGAAACACCATATATTTT.

In regard to this clone: At one boundary the junction diverges from the germline segment, which might be a read error. The rearrangement links TRBV10-2 to TRBJ2-7; the D gene is possibly TRBD1 (5 bases). Looked up from germline, CDR1 is WSHSY and CDR2 is SAAADI. There are 14 residues in the CDR3. CDR3: CAGRWGATSYEQYF. The CDR3 coding sequence is TGCGCCGGCAGATGGGGCGCAACCTCCTACGAGCAGTACTTC.

The gene calls are TRBV7-6 and TRBJ2-5; 11 bases align to TRBD2. With V trimmed by 2 bases and J by 2 bases, 1 base remained unmatched. CDR1 is SGHVS, CDR2 FNYEAQ, per germline. This CDR3 is 15 amino acids long. Here the CDR3 DNA reads TGTGCCAGCAGCTTATCTAGCGGGGGGCAAGAGACCCAGTACTTC. As protein: CASSLSSGGQETQYF. Looking up the rest from reference TRBV7-6 and TRBJ2-5 gives the full variable domain: GAGVSQSPRYKVTKRGQDVALRCDPISGHVSLYWYRQALGQGPEFLTYFNYEAQQDKSGLPNDRFSAERPEGSISTLTIQRTEQRDSAMYRCASSLSSGGQETQYFGPGTRLLVL.

The rearrangement links TRBV7-3 to TRBJ1-1; D uncertain. The CDR3 length is 17 residues. Germline V gene lookup returns CDR1 SGHTA and CDR2 FQGTGA. Trimming removed 2 bases from V and 0 bases from J, with 16 bases in between. The CDR3 sequence is CASSLSRSARVNTEAFF. In DNA, the CDR3 is TGTGCCAGCAGCTTATCCCGATCTGCGAGGGTGAACACTGAAGCTTTCTTT. Filled out from reference TRBV7-3 and TRBJ1-1, the complete variable domain reads GAGVSQTPSNKVTEKGKYVELRCDPISGHTALYWYRQSLGQGPEFLIYFQGTGAADDSGLPNDRFFAVRPEGSVSTLKIQRTERGDSAVYLCASSLSRSARVNTEAFFGQGTRLTVV.

This clone appeared a few times. The V and J genes are TRBV2 and TRBJ1-6; 9 positions match TRBD1. Germline V lookup: CDR1 SNHLY, CDR2 FYNNEI. Trimming took 2 bases from V and 7 from J; bases not matched to a gene: 6. The CDR3 is made up of 16 amino acids. The CDR3 DNA follows: TGTGCCAGCAGTGAAATAAGAGGACAGGGGAATTCACCCCTCCACTTT. Translating it yields CASSEIRGQGNSPLHF.

This chain links TRBV12-5 with TRBJ2-5, with D possibly TRBD2 on 5 matching bases. With 3 bases removed from V and 1 base from J, the gap between germline ends came to 6 bases. The CDR3 length is 13 residues. Germline CDR1 is LGHNT and CDR2 is FRNRAP. Here the CDR3 reads CASGLRGQETQYF. CDR3 DNA: TGTGCTAGTGGTTTACGGGGCCAAGAGACCCAGTACTTC.

The chain has TRBV15 and TRBJ2-7; D perhaps matches TRBD1 (6 bases). The V end lost 0 bases, the J end lost 0 bases, and 15 bases lay between the germline ends. This CDR3 has 17 residues. In germline, CDR1 is LNHNV, CDR2 YYDKDF (reference sequence). CDR3 sequence reads: CATSRDGGRLFSYEQYF. The CDR3 DNA sequence: TGTGCCACCAGCAGAGATGGGGGCAGGTTATTCTCCTACGAGCAGTACTTC.

The rearrangement joins TRBV29-1 to TRBJ1-2; 9 bases are shared with TRBD1. With 4 bases clipped from V and 2 bases from J, the junction kept 5 bases outside the gene matches. The germline CDR1 and CDR2 sequences are SQVTM and ANQGSEA. CDR3 size: 14 residues. CDR3 residues: CSVALGQGNYGYTF. Written as DNA, the CDR3 is TGCAGCGTTGCTCTGGGACAGGGCAACTATGGCTACACCTTC.

The V call is TRBV7-3, the J call TRBJ2-3; TRBD2 aligns across 11 bases. This CDR3 is built from 17 residues. V lost 6 bases to trimming and J lost 3 bases; unmatched junction nucleotides: 11. Per the germline V gene, CDR1 is SGHTA and CDR2 is FQGTGA. The DNA for the CDR3 is TGTGCCAGCAGTTCAGGGGTAGCGGGGGGGCCAACAGATACGCAGTATTTT. Its protein is CASSSGVAGGPTDTQYF.

The gene calls are TRBV6-4 and TRBJ2-3, with 7 bases identical to TRBD2. CDR1 is MRHNA and CDR2 is SNTAGT in the germline V gene. V lost 6 bases, J lost 1 base, and 7 bases stayed unmatched. The CDR3 consists of 15 residues. The CDR3 DNA is TGTGCCAGCAGACTCAAAGCGGGGCGCACAGATACGCAGTATTTT. This translates into CASRLKAGRTDTQYF.

The chain links TRBV7-2 to TRBJ2-7, with D perhaps TRBD1 (6 bases). V gave up 4 bases and J gave up 3 bases, with 13 bases separating them. The CDR3 has 14 amino acids. Germline V lookup: CDR1 SGHTA, CDR2 FQGNSA. CDR3 DNA sequence: TGTGCCAGCAGCTCACAGGGTGGGGACTACGAGCAGTACTTC. This sequence encodes CASSSQGGDYEQYF.

This clone appeared a single time. The chain employs TRBV4-3 and TRBJ1-1; no definite D call. V lost 0 bases and J 4 bases, leaving 6 bases between the germline ends. Germline V lookup: CDR1 LGHNA, CDR2 YSLEER. CDR3 length: 13 amino acids. The CDR3: CASSQDPRTEAFF. The DNA for the CDR3 is TGCGCCAGCAGCCAAGACCCTCGCACTGAAGCTTTCTTT.

The chain has TRBV4-3 and TRBJ1-2, with D uncertain. CDR1 and CDR2 (germline): LGHNA, YSLEER. CDR3 size: 14 residues. Trimming pared 6 bases from V and 2 bases from J, leaving 13 bases between. The CDR3 spells CASRNGVANYGYTF. CDR3 DNA sequence: TGCGCCAGCAGGAACGGGGTAGCCAACTATGGCTACACCTTC.